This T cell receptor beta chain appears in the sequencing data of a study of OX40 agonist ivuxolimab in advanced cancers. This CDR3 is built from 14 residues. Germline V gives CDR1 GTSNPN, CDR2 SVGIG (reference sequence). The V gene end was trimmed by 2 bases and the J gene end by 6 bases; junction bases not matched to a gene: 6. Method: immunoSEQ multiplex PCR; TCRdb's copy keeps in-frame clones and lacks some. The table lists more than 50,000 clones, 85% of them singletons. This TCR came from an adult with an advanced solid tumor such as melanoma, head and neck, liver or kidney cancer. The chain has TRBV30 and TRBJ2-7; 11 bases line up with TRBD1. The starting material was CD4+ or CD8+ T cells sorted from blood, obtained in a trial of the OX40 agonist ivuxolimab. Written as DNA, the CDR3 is TGTGCCTGGAGTTGGGGACAGGGGGTTGGCGAGCAGTACTTC. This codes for CAWSWGQGVGEQYF.